These 4 T cell receptor beta chains share one sample of origin, sequenced in a study of OX40 agonist ivuxolimab in advanced cancers. Libraries were built with the immunoSEQ multiplex PCR assay. TCRdb's version of the immuneACCESS table is confined to in-frame rearrangements and falls short of the full clone set. An unresolved V gene accounts for under half of the shortfall where checked; the remainder is of unknown origin. Across this sample there are 70,000 or so clones, with about 79% seen only once. The ten largest clones represent about 1% of the sample. Sequences were derived from CD4+ or CD8+ T cells sorted from blood, sampled in a trial of the OX40 agonist ivuxolimab. The receptor source for this set is an adult with an advanced solid tumor such as melanoma, head and neck, liver or kidney cancer.

This rearrangement joins TRBV12-5 to TRBJ2-3; 9 nucleotides align to TRBD1. Germline CDR1 LGHNT, CDR2 FRNRAP. Losses at the gene ends were 4 bases for V and 1 base for J; bases not matched to a gene: 6. There are 16 residues in the CDR3. In DNA, the CDR3 is TGTGCTAGTGGTTCGCTTCGGGACAGGGGCACAGATACGCAGTATTTT. It translates to CASGSLRDRGTDTQYF. The complete variable domain, with remaining parts taken from reference TRBV12-5 and TRBJ2-3, reads DARVTQTPRHKVTEMGQEVTMRCQPILGHNTVFWYRQTMMQGLELLAYFRNRAPLDDSGMPKDRFSAEMPDATLATLKIQPSEPRDSAVYFCASGSLRDRGTDTQYFGPGTRLTVL.

This rearrangement joins TRBV11-2 to TRBJ2-1; D uncertain. The ends were cut back, 2 bases at V and 9 bases at J, with 14 bases in the middle. Germline V gene lookup returns CDR1 SGHAT and CDR2 FQNNGV. The CDR3 length is 14 residues. The CDR3: CASSLSRHESEQFF. The DNA for the CDR3 is TGTGCCAGCAGCTTAAGCCGGCACGAGTCTGAGCAGTTCTTC.

V gene TRBV14 combines with J gene TRBJ2-1, with 14 bases that match TRBD2. CDR1 SGHDN and CDR2 FVKESK come from the germline V gene. Trimming removed 4 bases from V and 7 bases from J; junction bases left unmatched: 9. This CDR3 is 17 amino acids long. The CDR3 reads CASSRRLTSGGDNEQFF. CDR3 in DNA: TGTGCCAGCAGCCGAAGGTTGACTAGCGGGGGGGATAATGAGCAGTTCTTC.

This clone has a count of ten or more. The CDR3: CASRPDGSYGYTF. The CDR3 DNA reads TGTGCCAGCAGGCCGGACGGAAGCTATGGCTACACCTTC. V gene TRBV2 combines with J gene TRBJ1-2, with D unresolved. V lost 6 bases, J lost 4 bases, and 12 bases lay in between. Germline-derived CDR1 and CDR2 are SNHLY and FYNNEI. The length of the CDR3 is 13 residues.